This TCR beta chain appears in the sequencing data of a study of post-analysis software for immune sequencing data. Notes on the study in general: F measure clustering grouped samples strongly by preparation batch. Four or five TRBV segments were more frequent in patients than controls; TRBV5-6, TRBV5-1 and TRBV20-1 belonged to this group.

A few counts support this clonotype. Its antigen is undetermined. This clone may be a read error of a much larger clone one base away. CDR1 and CDR2 (germline): SGHDN, FVKESK. Trimming cost V 5 bases and J 0 bases; bases outside gene matches: 3. The CDR3 loop spans 15 amino acids. Included in the TCR beta cDNA libraries were unique molecular identifiers. Approximately 500,000 cDNA molecules were obtained from 1 to 10 million T cells. TCRdb re-called the PCR reads through MiXCR, storing one row per CDR3 protein. The sample has roughly 150,000 distinct CDR3 sequences; roughly 35% are singletons. The source material was blood, sampled after autologous hematopoietic stem cell transplantation. This receptor was obtained from a girl between 10 and 17 years old with multiple sclerosis. The chain couples TRBV14 to TRBJ2-3; 9 nucleotides agree with TRBD2. The CDR3 region is CASSLAGASTDTQYF. In DNA, the CDR3 is TGTGCCAGCAGCTTAGCGGGAGCTAGCACAGATACGCAGTATTTT.